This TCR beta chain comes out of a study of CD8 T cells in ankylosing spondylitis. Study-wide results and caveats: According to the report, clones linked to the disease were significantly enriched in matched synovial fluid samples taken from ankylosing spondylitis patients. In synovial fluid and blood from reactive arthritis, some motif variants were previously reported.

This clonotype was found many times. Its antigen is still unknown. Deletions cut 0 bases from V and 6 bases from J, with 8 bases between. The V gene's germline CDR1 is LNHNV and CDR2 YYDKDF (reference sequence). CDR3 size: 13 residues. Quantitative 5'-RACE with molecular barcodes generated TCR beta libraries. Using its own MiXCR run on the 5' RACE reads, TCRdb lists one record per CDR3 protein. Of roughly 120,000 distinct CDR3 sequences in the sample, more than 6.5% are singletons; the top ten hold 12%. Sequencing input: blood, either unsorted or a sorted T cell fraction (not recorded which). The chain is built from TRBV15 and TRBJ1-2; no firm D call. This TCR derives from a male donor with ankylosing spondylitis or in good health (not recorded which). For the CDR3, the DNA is TGTGCCACCAGCAGAGACCTACAGAATGGCTACACCTTC. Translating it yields CATSRDLQNGYTF.